The 2 T cell receptor beta chains below were found in one sample sequenced in a study of blood T cell repertoires in COVID-19. TCRdb's copy holds only in-frame clones and misses some; the assay was immunoSEQ multiplex PCR. Among around 350,000 clones listed, around 86% were seen once. The sequenced sample consisted of peripheral blood. The receptors were sampled from a human donor in a cohort sampled during active COVID-19.

This clone is a singleton in its sample. This sequence joins TRBV3-1 (or the pseudogene TRBV3-2) and TRBJ1-4, with 9 bases lining up with TRBD1. The V gene's germline CDR1 is LGHDT and CDR2 YNNKEL (reference sequence). With 0 bases clipped from V and 8 bases from J, the junction kept 7 bases outside the gene matches. CDR3 length equals 16 residues. The CDR3 DNA sequence: TGTGCCAGCAGCCAAGAGGGACAGGGCGGTTGGGAAAAACTGTTTTTT. It yields the protein CASSQEGQGGWEKLFF.

The chain employs TRBV27 and TRBJ1-2; TRBD1 agrees at 9 bases. The junction had 10 bases not matched to a gene; V was cut back by 4 bases and J by 7 bases. The length of the CDR3 is 15 residues. Germline V gives CDR1 MNHEY, CDR2 SMNVEV (reference sequence). The CDR3 DNA reads as TGTGCCAGCAGTTCCATTGGACAGGGGCTTTTTGGCTACACCTTC. It codes for CASSSIGQGLFGYTF.